Each of the 11 T cell receptor beta chains below was sequenced from the same sample in a study of beta chain features in type 1 diabetes. No antigen has been identified for these receptors. Whole-study findings and limits: Among patients with Type 1 diabetes, TCRB CDR3s were moderately but significantly shorter in every one of the four CD4+ subsets.

Every bit of the isolated RNA underwent reverse transcription, so sequencing read expressed TCRB transcripts. Profiling relied on immunoSEQ multiplex PCR, and the TCRdb table lists in-frame clones only, not all of them. The sample lists fewer than 350,000 clones, over 14% seen once, with roughly 0.015% in the top ten. Source material: naive CD4+ T cells from blood. The receptors were gathered from a man younger than 30 with type 1 diabetes.

The V call is TRBV7-2, the J call TRBJ1-3; D is possibly TRBD1 (6 bases). The ends were cut back, 4 bases at V and 0 bases at J, with 10 bases in the middle. CDR3 length equals 15 residues. Germline-derived CDR1 and CDR2 are SGHTA and FQGNSA. The CDR3 is CASSSGQTSGNTIYF. The DNA for the CDR3 is TGTGCCAGCAGCTCCGGACAGACCTCTGGAAACACCATATATTTT.

CDR3 sequence (DNA): TGTGCCAGCAGTTGGACCAGGGGTGGCTATGGCTACACCTTC. Translating gives CASSWTRGGYGYTF. The rearrangement uses TRBV28 and TRBJ1-2; maybe TRBD1 (6 bases). Trimming removed 4 bases from V and 4 bases from J, with 13 bases in between. Germline loops: CDR1 MDHEN, CDR2 SYDVKM. CDR3 length: 14 amino acids.

This clone turned up a few times. V and J are TRBV7-9 and TRBJ2-5, with D unclear. The CDR3 sequence is 14 residues long. With 1 base removed from V and 1 base from J, the gap between germline ends came to 7 bases. Germline V gene data show CDR1 as SEHNR and CDR2 as FQNEAQ (reference sequence). The CDR3 here is CASSLVLSQETQYF. CDR3 DNA sequence: TGTGCCAGCAGCTTAGTCCTGTCCCAAGAGACCCAGTACTTC.

The chain has TRBV9 and TRBJ2-7; 8 nucleotides line up with TRBD1. The CDR3 loop spans 13 amino acids. The V segment lost 4 bases and the J segment 5 bases; nucleotides outside the gene matches: 5. Germline V gives CDR1 SGDLS, CDR2 YYNGEE. The CDR3 protein is CASSRTGLDEQYF. The DNA for the CDR3 is TGTGCCAGCAGCCGGACAGGGTTGGACGAGCAGTACTTC.

This clone was seen a handful of times. The chain carries TRBV2 and TRBJ2-6; no reliable D call. The CDR3 runs to 15 residues. V was clipped by 3 bases and J by 1 base, with 7 bases between them. Germline values: CDR1 SNHLY, CDR2 FYNNEI. CDR3 DNA: TGTGCCAGCAGTGACAGGCCTTCTGGGGCCAACGTCCTGACTTTC. The encoded protein is CASSDRPSGANVLTF.

The chain is built from TRBV6-5 and TRBJ1-5; TRBD1 is a possible D gene (6 bases). The CDR3 loop spans 13 amino acids. V lost 5 bases and J 7 bases, leaving 12 bases between the germline ends. CDR1 is MNHEY, CDR2 SVGAGI, per germline. CDR3 DNA: TGTGCCAGCAGTCTCACAGGGTACCAGCCCCAGCATTTT. Encoded protein: CASSLTGYQPQHF.

Only a few counts were recorded for this clone. This chain uses TRBV30 with TRBJ1-2; D perhaps matches TRBD1 (6 bases). Germline lookup yields CDR1 GTSNPN and CDR2 SVGIG (reference sequence). The CDR3 runs 14 residues. V lost 0 bases and J lost 7, with 15 bases in between. The DNA for the CDR3 is TGTGCCTGGAGTGTACGGGCAGGGGCCGGTGGCTACACCTTC. Protein product: CAWSVRAGAGGYTF.

The rearrangement uses TRBV28 and TRBJ2-3; weak D call: TRBD1 (6 bases). CDR3 size: 12 residues. The V end was cut by 7 bases, the J end by 4 bases, with 9 bases between. CDR1 and CDR2 (germline): MDHEN, SYDVKM. CDR3 DNA: TGTGCCAGCACTGCAGGGGCAGATACGCAGTATTTT. Translation: CASTAGADTQYF.

Here the CDR3 DNA reads TGCGCCAGCACCACCCGCTGGGGCAGGGGCTCTCTGGGGGCCAACGTCCTGACTTTC. Translated: CASTTRWGRGSLGANVLTF. V is TRBV5-1 and J is TRBJ2-6, with D possibly TRBD1 on 6 matching bases. The CDR3 totals 19 residues. The V gene's germline CDR1 is SGHRS and CDR2 YFSETQ. Trimming left V 6 bases short and J 4 bases short, with 26 bases between. Full variable domain (rest looked up from reference TRBV5-1 and TRBJ2-6): KAGVTQTPRYLIKTRGQQVTLSCSPISGHRSVSWYQQTPGQGLQFLFEYFSETQRNKGNFPGRFSGRQFSNSRSEMNVSTLELGDSALYLCASTTRWGRGSLGANVLTFGAGSRLTVL.

The chain employs TRBV7-9 and TRBJ2-5, with TRBD2 identical over 8 bases. Germline V gene sequence: CDR1 SEHNR, CDR2 FQNEAQ (reference sequence). J lost 7 bases, V lost 5 bases, and 21 bases had no gene match. The CDR3 covers 18 residues. The CDR3 DNA follows: TGTGCCAGCAGCCCCTCGCACGGTGGAGCGGGAGTTGAAGGGACCCAGTACTTC. Its protein product is CASSPSHGGAGVEGTQYF.

The rearrangement links TRBV28 to TRBJ2-3, with D perhaps TRBD1 (6 bases). The germline gives CDR1 MDHEN, CDR2 SYDVKM. Trimming took off 7 bases at V and 5 bases at J, with 16 bases between the two ends. The CDR3 has 14 amino acids. CDR3 amino acids: CASTKYQGRDTQYF. CDR3 nucleotides: TGTGCCAGCACCAAATATCAGGGGCGAGATACGCAGTATTTT.